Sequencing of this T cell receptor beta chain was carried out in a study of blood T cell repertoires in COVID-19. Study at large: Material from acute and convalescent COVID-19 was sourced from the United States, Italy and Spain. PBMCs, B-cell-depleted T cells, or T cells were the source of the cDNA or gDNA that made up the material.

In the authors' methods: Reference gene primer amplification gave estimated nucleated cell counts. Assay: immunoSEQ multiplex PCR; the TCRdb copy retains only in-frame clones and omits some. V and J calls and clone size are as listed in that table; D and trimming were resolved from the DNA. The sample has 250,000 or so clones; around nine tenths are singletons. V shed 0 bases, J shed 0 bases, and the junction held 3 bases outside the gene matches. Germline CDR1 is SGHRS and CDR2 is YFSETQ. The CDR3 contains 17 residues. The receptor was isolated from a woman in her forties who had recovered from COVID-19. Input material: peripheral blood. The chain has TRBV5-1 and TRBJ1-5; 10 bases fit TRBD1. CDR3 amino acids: CASSLGGQGRSNQPQHF. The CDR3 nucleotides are TGCGCCAGCAGCTTGGGGGGACAGGGGCGTAGCAATCAGCCCCAGCATTTT.